This T cell receptor beta chain was sequenced for a study of shared clonotypes between healthy human individuals. Study as a whole: A donor's plate count was three for CD4 naive and three for CD4 memory; CD8 naive had two and CD8 memory one. Study results and caveats: What limited the represented genetic and exposure-history diversity was the small number of donors.

This CDR3 comprises 15 residues. Trimming shortened V by 4 bases and J by 5 bases, and 20 bases separated the two germline ends. Germline V gene sequence: CDR1 SQVTM, CDR2 ANQGSEA. A single count supports this clone. As yet, its antigen is unknown. The assay was immunoSEQ multiplex PCR, and TCRdb's table has in-frame clones only and misses some. This table has roughly 2.4 million clones, about 94% appearing once. Sample: naive CD4+ T cells sorted from blood. Noted subset: CD45RA+ positively selected. The sequence derives from a man aged 18 to 30 in good health. The chain couples TRBV29-1 to TRBJ2-5, with D perhaps TRBD2 (6 bases). This CDR3 is CSVVALAGSGETQYF. In nucleotides, the CDR3 is TGCAGCGTTGTGGCGCTAGCCGGGAGTGGGGAGACCCAGTACTTC.